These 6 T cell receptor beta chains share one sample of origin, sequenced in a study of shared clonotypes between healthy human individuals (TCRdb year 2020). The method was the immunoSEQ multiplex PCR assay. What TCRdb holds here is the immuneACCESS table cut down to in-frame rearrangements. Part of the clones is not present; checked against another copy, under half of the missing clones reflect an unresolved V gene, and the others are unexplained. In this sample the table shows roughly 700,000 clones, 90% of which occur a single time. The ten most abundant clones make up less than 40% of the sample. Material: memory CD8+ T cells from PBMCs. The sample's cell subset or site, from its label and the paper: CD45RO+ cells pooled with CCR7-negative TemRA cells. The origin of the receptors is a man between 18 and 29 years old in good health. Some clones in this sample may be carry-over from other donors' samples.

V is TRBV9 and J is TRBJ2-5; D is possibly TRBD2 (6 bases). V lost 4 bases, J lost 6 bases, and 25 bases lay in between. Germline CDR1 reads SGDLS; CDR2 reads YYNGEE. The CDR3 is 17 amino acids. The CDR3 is CASSPAGLRVGEKTQYF. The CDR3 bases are TGTGCCAGCAGCCCCGCGGGACTGAGGGTGGGGGAAAAGACCCAGTACTTC. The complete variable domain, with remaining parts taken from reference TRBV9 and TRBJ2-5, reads DSGVTQTPKHLITATGQRVTLRCSPRSGDLSVYWYQQSLDQGLQFLIQYYNGEERAKGNILERFSAQQFPDLHSELNLSSLELGDSALYFCASSPAGLRVGEKTQYFGPGTRLLVL.

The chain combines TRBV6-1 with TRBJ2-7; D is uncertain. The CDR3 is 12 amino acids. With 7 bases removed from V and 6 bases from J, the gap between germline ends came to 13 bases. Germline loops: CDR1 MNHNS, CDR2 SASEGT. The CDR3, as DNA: TGTGCCAGCATTGACGGGCCTGCCGAGCAGTACTTC. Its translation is CASIDGPAEQYF.

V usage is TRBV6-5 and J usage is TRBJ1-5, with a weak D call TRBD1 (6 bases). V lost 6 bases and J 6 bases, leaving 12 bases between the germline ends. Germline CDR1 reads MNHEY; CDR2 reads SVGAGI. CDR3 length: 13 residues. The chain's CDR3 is CASSSLQGQPQHF. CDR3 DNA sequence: TGTGCCAGCAGCTCCTTACAGGGTCAGCCCCAGCATTTT.

CDR3 DNA sequence: TGCGCCAGCAGCCAGAGACAGGGCTACGAGCAGTACTTC. Its translation: CASSQRQGYEQYF. The chain joins TRBV4-3 to TRBJ2-7; 7 bases line up with TRBD1. Germline-derived CDR1 and CDR2 are LGHNA and YSLEER. The junction had 2 bases not matched to a gene; V was cut back by 3 bases and J by 3 bases. This CDR3 spans 13 amino acids.

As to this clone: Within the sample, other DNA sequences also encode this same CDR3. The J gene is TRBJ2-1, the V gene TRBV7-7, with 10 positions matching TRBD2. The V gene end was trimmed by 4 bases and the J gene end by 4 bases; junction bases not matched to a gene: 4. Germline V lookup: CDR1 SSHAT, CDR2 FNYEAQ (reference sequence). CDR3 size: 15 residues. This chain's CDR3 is CASSSGLAAYNEQFF. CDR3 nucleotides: TGTGCCAGCAGCTCTGGACTAGCGGCTTACAATGAGCAGTTCTTC.

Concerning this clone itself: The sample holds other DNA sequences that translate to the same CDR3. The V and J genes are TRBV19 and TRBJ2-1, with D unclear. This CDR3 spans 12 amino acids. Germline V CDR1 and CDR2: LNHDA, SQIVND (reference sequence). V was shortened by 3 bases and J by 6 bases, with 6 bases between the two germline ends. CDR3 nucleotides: TGTGCCAGTAGTATTGTACGCAATGAGCAGTTCTTC. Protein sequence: CASSIVRNEQFF.